What follows are 2 T cell receptor beta chains derived from one specimen sequenced in a study of cytomegalovirus exposure and HLA in healthy donors (dated by TCRdb to about 2017). To prepare the library, the immunoSEQ multiplex PCR assay was applied. Entries here come from immuneACCESS through TCRdb and include only in-frame sequences with V and J called. Some clones fail to appear in such tables; in the studies checked, an unresolved V gene covers under half of the shortfall, and the cause of the remainder is unknown. The sample includes about 220,000 clones, with approximately 87% observed a single time. Around 3% of the sample goes to the ten largest clones. Sequenced: PBMCs. These receptors came from a man younger than 35 in good health and CMV-seronegative.

This sequence joins TRBV2 and TRBJ2-3, with 14 bases aligning to TRBD2. Germline V gene sequence: CDR1 SNHLY, CDR2 FYNNEI. The CDR3 contains 16 residues. The V gene end was trimmed by 6 bases and the J gene end by 4 bases; junction bases not matched to a gene: 6. The CDR3 nucleotides are TGTGCCAGCAGGTCGGGACTAGCGGGAGATGCAGATACGCAGTATTTT. Translated, it gives CASRSGLAGDADTQYF.

This clone was recorded once. The J gene is TRBJ1-1, the V gene TRBV5-8, with D perhaps matching TRBD1 (5 bases). V dropped 4 bases and J dropped 9 bases, with 16 bases sitting between them. The length of the CDR3 is 13 residues. Per the germline V gene, CDR1 is SGHTS and CDR2 is YDEGEE. CDR3 bases: TGTGCCAGCAGCGGTGACAGCGAAAACCAAGCTTTCTTT. Residues: CASSGDSENQAFF.